A selection of T cell receptor beta chains follows, all from one sample in a study of blood T cells in healthy people across ages. TCRdb analysed the 5' RACE reads with MiXCR anew, one entry per CDR3 protein. The data hold around 1,700,000 distinct CDR3 sequences, with 28% observed a single time. Source material: blood. The source of these receptors is a woman in her twenties or thirties in good health. Each CDR3 is given with its conserved first and last residue. The D gene is left open where the match is weak. Size tells how often a clone was seen (once, few, many) or the class of an expanded clone, and some rows leave it out.

CDR3 DNA | CDR3 protein | V gene | clone size | D gene | J gene
TGTGCCAGCAGGGCCTGGACTAGCGGGAGTAGGACAGATACGCAGTATTTT | CASRAWTSGSRTDTQYF | TRBV6-2/TRBV6-3 | . | TRBD2 | TRBJ2-3
TGCAGTGCACCCGGGATAGGAGAGGCCCAGTACTTC | CSAPGIGEAQYF | TRBV20-1 | once | . | TRBJ2-5
TGTGCCAGCAGCCACACAGATTCCGCCCAGCATTTT | CASSHTDSAQHF | TRBV3-1 | . | . | TRBJ1-5
TGTGCCTGGAGCCCCCTTTTCGGCTACACCTTC | CAWSPLFGYTF | TRBV30 | . | . | TRBJ1-2
TGTGCCACCAGCAGAGAGTCAGGATGGTCCTACAATGAGCAGTTCTTC | CATSRESGWSYNEQFF | TRBV15 | many | . | TRBJ2-1
TGCAGTGGGGAGGGTGGCCTATTCGATGAGCAGTTCTTC | CSGEGGLFDEQFF | TRBV29-1 | . | TRBD2 | TRBJ2-1
TGTGCCAGCAGTTTGGTTGTCGGGCAGGGAGGTGGCTACACCTTC | CASSLVVGQGGGYTF | TRBV28 | few | . | TRBJ1-2
TGTGCCAGCCAGCTAGCGGGAGGGCAGGCAGATACGCAGTATTTT | CASQLAGGQADTQYF | TRBV27 | . | TRBD2 | TRBJ2-3
TGTGCCATCAGTGAGTCTGGAGCGGGAGAAACCTACAATGAGCGGTTCTTC | CAISESGAGETYNERFF | TRBV10-3 | . | TRBD2 | TRBJ2-1
TGTGCCAGCAGCCGTCGGACGCAACAGCACGACAATGAGCAGTTCTTC | CASSRRTQQHDNEQFF | TRBV21-1 | . | . | TRBJ2-1
TGTGCCAGCAGCTTAGAGGGGGGGCTAAGGGCGTTCAACACTGAAGCTTTCTTT | CASSLEGGLRAFNTEAFF | TRBV7-8 | . | . | TRBJ1-1
TGTGCCACCCGGGACAGGGATCAGCCCCAGCATTTT | CATRDRDQPQHF | TRBV27 | . | TRBD1 | TRBJ1-5
TGTGCCAGCAGCCCCTCAAGGGCGGGGATGTATGGCTACACCTTC | CASSPSRAGMYGYTF | TRBV7-9 | . | . | TRBJ1-2
TGCAGCGTTGGAGAAGGGATTGGATCACCCCTCCACTTT | CSVGEGIGSPLHF | TRBV29-1 | many | . | TRBJ1-6
TGCAGTGCTTCGGACAGGGGGGAAAAACTGTTTTTT | CSASDRGEKLFF | TRBV20-1 | . | TRBD1 | TRBJ1-4
TGTGCCAGCAGGGACAGGGGTGGCACTGAAGCTTTCTTT | CASRDRGGTEAFF | TRBV2 | . | TRBD1 | TRBJ1-1
TGCAGTGCTGCCCCCGCTAGCGGGGGAGGCGAGCAGTACTTC | CSAAPASGGGEQYF | TRBV20-1 | . | TRBD2 | TRBJ2-7
TGCAGTGCTACCGCCTGGACAGGGGCCTCGCATCGGTCCTACGAGCAGTACTTC | CSATAWTGASHRSYEQYF | TRBV20-1 | few | TRBD1 | TRBJ2-7
TGTGCCAGCAGTGAGGAGGGTGGAAAAGAGACCCAGTACTTC | CASSEEGGKETQYF | TRBV2 | . | . | TRBJ2-5
TGTGCCAGCAGTTTCTACGGGGCTAAGGAGGAGACCCAGTACTTC | CASSFYGAKEETQYF | TRBV28 | . | . | TRBJ2-5
TGTGCCAGCAGCGACTGGACTAGCGGGTCCCACGAGCAGTACTTC | CASSDWTSGSHEQYF | TRBV5-4 | . | TRBD2 | TRBJ2-7
TGTGCCAGCAGCTCCCGGGGGGACTATGGCTACACCTTC | CASSSRGDYGYTF | TRBV12-3/TRBV12-4 | many | . | TRBJ1-2
TGTGCCAGCAGGGGTGGGGAGGGTTCCTACGAGCAGTACTTC | CASRGGEGSYEQYF | TRBV2 | few | TRBD2 | TRBJ2-7
TGCAGTGCTCTACAGGGGGTGGGGGAGACTGAAGCTTTCTTT | CSALQGVGETEAFF | TRBV20-1 | . | TRBD1 | TRBJ1-1
TGTGCCATCAGTTCGGGGACAGGATTTACTAACTATGGCTACACCTTC | CAISSGTGFTNYGYTF | TRBV12-3/TRBV12-4 | few | TRBD1 | TRBJ1-2
TGCGCCAGCAGGAGTGAACCGTACAATGAGCAGTTCTTC | CASRSEPYNEQFF | TRBV10-2 | . | . | TRBJ2-1
TGTGCCAGCACCTCAAGCGAGACCCTGTACTTC | CASTSSETLYF | TRBV6-2/TRBV6-3 | . | . | TRBJ2-5
TGCAGTGTGGGCCGGGTCTATGGCTACACCTTC | CSVGRVYGYTF | TRBV20-1 | few | . | TRBJ1-2
TGTGCCAGCAGTTCCGGTCGGAGGGGAGGCTATGGCTACACCTTC | CASSSGRRGGYGYTF | TRBV6-5 | . | . | TRBJ1-2
TGTGCCAGCAGTTCGCGGGACAGGGCGGGCACAGATACGCAGTATTTT | CASSSRDRAGTDTQYF | TRBV27 | few | TRBD1 | TRBJ2-3
TGCAGTGCGGAACGCTATGCTAGCGGGAGAGGAAATGAGCAGTTCTTC | CSAERYASGRGNEQFF | TRBV20-1 | few | TRBD2 | TRBJ2-1
TGTGCCAGCAGTTACGTAACTAGCGGGAGTTTAAGGCTCTACAATGAGCAGTTCTTC | CASSYVTSGSLRLYNEQFF | TRBV6-2/TRBV6-3 | few | TRBD2 | TRBJ2-1
TGCGCCAGCGCCCCCGAGGGGACAGGGTACAATGAGCAGTTCTTC | CASAPEGTGYNEQFF | TRBV5-1 | . | TRBD1 | TRBJ2-1
TGCAGTGCTAGGCTAGCGGAGAACACAGATACGCAGTATTTT | CSARLAENTDTQYF | TRBV20-1 | few | TRBD2 | TRBJ2-3
TGTGCCAGCGAAGGGACTCGCTACGAGCAGTACTTC | CASEGTRYEQYF | TRBV3-1 | . | . | TRBJ2-7
TGTGCCAGCAGCCAAGGTCAGAATGAGCAGTTCTTC | CASSQGQNEQFF | TRBV3-1 | many | . | TRBJ2-1
TGTGCCAGTTCAGGGGGGTTCACTGAAGCTTTCTTT | CASSGGFTEAFF | TRBV12-3/TRBV12-4 | . | TRBD1 | TRBJ1-1
TGTGCCAGCAGCCCCCGGGAGGGGCACGAGCAGTACTTC | CASSPREGHEQYF | TRBV7-7 | many | TRBD2 | TRBJ2-7
TGCGCCAGCAGCTTGGACTTCGCAGGCACGGTTAATGGCTACACCTTC | CASSLDFAGTVNGYTF | TRBV5-1 | few | . | TRBJ1-2
TGCGCCAGCAGCCAAGAACCCGGGGTAGCAGATACGCAGTATTTT | CASSQEPGVADTQYF | TRBV4-1 | . | . | TRBJ2-3
TGTGCCGGCAGGGATAGAGATACGCAGTATTTT | CAGRDRDTQYF | TRBV28 | few | . | TRBJ2-3
TGTGCCAGCGGAGGACTAGCGGGAGGACTCTACGAGCAGTACTTC | CASGGLAGGLYEQYF | TRBV27 | few | TRBD2 | TRBJ2-7
TGCAGTGCTAGTAGCGGGCATGAGCAGTTCTTC | CSASSGHEQFF | TRBV20-1 | many | TRBD2 | TRBJ2-1
TGTGCCAGCAGCAAAAGGGTTAGCTTCTTGACAGGCCTGGGCTATGGCTACACCTTC | CASSKRVSFLTGLGYGYTF | TRBV21-1 | . | . | TRBJ1-2
TGTGCCACCAGCGGCCGGGACAGCAGCACAGATACGCAGTATTTT | CATSGRDSSTDTQYF | TRBV15 | . | TRBD1 | TRBJ2-3
TGTGCCAGCAGCTTAGATGACGGGTATGGCTACACCTTC | CASSLDDGYGYTF | TRBV7-9 | few | . | TRBJ1-2